These T cell receptor beta chains were read from a single sample in a study of blood T cell repertoires in COVID-19. Clones were read by immunoSEQ multiplex PCR, and TCRdb kept only the in-frame ones, dropping some. The sample consists of 52,000 or so clones, less than 95% of them appearing once. The sample comprised peripheral blood. These receptors were taken from a human donor in a cohort sampled during active COVID-19. Each CDR3 is given with its conserved first and last residue. Clone size is not always given. Where it is, it says once, few, many or a class for expanded clones.

v_gene: TRBV19; len: 13; abundance: once; CDR3aa: CASSIGTDYGYTF
v_gene: TRBV4-1; len: 14; abundance: NA; CDR3aa: CASSQVGLAIEQFF
v_gene: TRBV5-1; len: 14; abundance: NA; CDR3aa: CASSSGTGNYEQYF
v_gene: TRBV7-2; len: 15; abundance: NA; CDR3aa: CASSLAGLAGDTQYF
v_gene: TRBV2; len: 14; abundance: NA; CDR3aa: CASSEGVRLAEAFF
v_gene: TRBV5-6; len: 15; abundance: NA; CDR3aa: CASSLARLANYGYTF
v_gene: TRBV5-4; len: 15; abundance: NA; CDR3aa: CASSLSGSNTGELFF
v_gene: TRBV27; len: 16; abundance: few; CDR3aa: CASSLFYQIENSPLHF
v_gene: TRBV5-1; len: 14; abundance: NA; CDR3aa: CASSLDRASYEQYF
v_gene: TRBV25-1; len: 15; abundance: NA; CDR3aa: CASRDRGSLTDTQYF
v_gene: TRBV14; len: 15; abundance: NA; CDR3aa: CASSLSGRARLEQFF
v_gene: TRBV20-1; len: 15; abundance: NA; CDR3aa: CSASIPGQTNTEAFF
v_gene: TRBV28; len: 15; abundance: once; CDR3aa: CASSLGLAGLYEQYF
v_gene: TRBV20-1; len: 11; abundance: NA; CDR3aa: CSANSLREQYF
v_gene: TRBV15; len: 15; abundance: NA; CDR3aa: CATSRDLQIGTEAFF
v_gene: TRBV18; len: 18; abundance: NA; CDR3aa: CASSPPLGGRITYNEQFF
v_gene: TRBV11-2; len: 18; abundance: NA; CDR3aa: CASSSRVNKDRGLYEQYF
v_gene: TRBV11-2; len: 17; abundance: NA; CDR3aa: CASSLVGGNNADNEQFF
v_gene: TRBV10-3; len: 13; abundance: NA; CDR3aa: CAISVESNQPQHF
v_gene: TRBV11-2; len: 16; abundance: NA; CDR3aa: CASSLVLQGGTGELFF
v_gene: TRBV11-2; len: 16; abundance: NA; CDR3aa: CASSPQKGRALETQYF
v_gene: TRBV6-1; len: 16; abundance: NA; CDR3aa: CASSEDDRVSNQPQHF
v_gene: TRBV7-3; len: 15; abundance: few; CDR3aa: CASSQVAGLTGELFF
v_gene: TRBV5-1; len: 15; abundance: NA; CDR3aa: CASSAGTGVDSPLHF
v_gene: TRBV11-2; len: 15; abundance: NA; CDR3aa: CASRGLAASTDTQYF
v_gene: TRBV6-1; len: 16; abundance: once; CDR3aa: CASSAARIAGPETQYF
v_gene: TRBV19; len: 13; abundance: NA; CDR3aa: CASSPGTGDVLTF
v_gene: TRBV9; len: 14; abundance: NA; CDR3aa: CASTQDGSNYGYTF
v_gene: TRBV6-5; len: 13; abundance: once; CDR3aa: CASTENYRNIQYF
v_gene: TRBV6-1; len: 14; abundance: few; CDR3aa: CASSEGGGHYEQYF
v_gene: TRBV4-2; len: 14; abundance: NA; CDR3aa: CASSQVLAESTQYF
v_gene: TRBV11-2; len: 13; abundance: NA; CDR3aa: CASSFGQTFEAFF
v_gene: TRBV12-3/TRBV12-4; len: 13; abundance: NA; CDR3aa: CASSPRRDTEAFF
v_gene: TRBV5-1; len: 14; abundance: few; CDR3aa: CASSGGEVSDTQYF
v_gene: TRBV12-5; len: 13; abundance: NA; CDR3aa: CASGLAGIPFRFF
v_gene: TRBV7-3; len: 15; abundance: once; CDR3aa: CASSNTGLAGGEQYF
v_gene: TRBV7-9; len: 13; abundance: NA; CDR3aa: CASPLGTTNEQFF
v_gene: TRBV28; len: 19; abundance: NA; CDR3aa: CASSFHGFGMAGADREQYF
v_gene: TRBV3-1/TRBV3-2; len: 14; abundance: NA; CDR3aa: CASSHGGGVYEQYF
v_gene: TRBV3-1/TRBV3-2; len: 14; abundance: NA; CDR3aa: CASSRQGAWETQYF